These T cell receptor beta chains were read from a single sample in a study of blood T cell repertoires in COVID-19. Clones were read by immunoSEQ multiplex PCR, and TCRdb kept only the in-frame ones, dropping some. The data contain fewer than 120,000 clones, about 70% of them singletons. Specimen: peripheral blood. Receptors were obtained from a woman aged 55-69 years with acute or convalescent COVID-19. The CDR3 runs from the conserved cysteine through the conserved F or W.

>TRBV6-6|TRBJ1-5
CASRQQAINQPQHF
>TRBV12-3/TRBV12-4|TRBJ1-2
CASSLDIFYGYTF
>TRBV27|TRBJ1-1
CASSSQGAGTEAFF
>TRBV7-9|TRBJ1-1
CASSPTLNTEAFF
>TRBV28|TRBJ2-1
CATWAGSSSYNEQFF
>TRBV6-5|TRBJ2-5
CASTVLEETQYF
>TRBV13|TRBJ2-7
CASRTGEDEQYF
>TRBV5-1|TRBJ2-7
CASSGNWEGGEQYF
>TRBV9|TRBJ2-2
CASSVSRRSPNTGELFF
>TRBV11-1|TRBJ1-1
CASSLATQRTEAFF
>TRBV5-1|TRBJ2-3
CASSLRGGTDTQYF
>TRBV10-3|TRBJ1-5
CAISVGEGANQPQHF
>TRBV5-5|TRBJ1-5
CASSTGHYNQPQHF
>TRBV29-1|TRBJ2-1
CSVLGLAGASSYNEQFF
>TRBV7-2|TRBJ2-2
CASSLEQSNTGELFF
>TRBV3-1/TRBV3-2|TRBJ2-4
CASSQGQGGNIQYF
>TRBV5-1|TRBJ2-2
CASSKGRANTGELFF
>TRBV29-1|TRBJ1-2
CSGVGQGIGYTF
>TRBV6-1|TRBJ1-5
CASSDQQGVGQPQHF
>TRBV30|TRBJ1-6
CACRPGQGAAPYNSPLHF
>TRBV12-3/TRBV12-4|TRBJ1-2
CASSLAQRGGYTF
>TRBV3-1/TRBV3-2|TRBJ2-3
CASSLAQRRSTDTQYF
>TRBV5-3|TRBJ1-5
CARSFWVGQGPLNSNQPQHF
>TRBV7-9|TRBJ2-1
CASRRDSPGHEQFF
>TRBV7-5|TRBJ1-5
CVRSPILVGTGGSCNQPQHF
>TRBV15|TRBJ1-1
CATSRVARANTEAFF
>TRBV24-1|TRBJ2-1
CATRRGQELYNEQFF
>TRBV3-1/TRBV3-2|TRBJ2-3
CASSQNQGLPTDTQYF
>TRBV2|TRBJ1-6
CASRTTGEGSPLHF
>TRBV2|TRBJ2-5
CASSTGLVGTQYF
>TRBV6-5|TRBJ1-6
CASRNLAAAQSPLHF
>TRBV6-1|TRBJ1-3
CASSDPPDRFGNTIYF
>TRBV11-2|TRBJ1-2
CASSLSLRDRYYGYTF
>TRBV27|TRBJ2-3
CASTFSGSTDTQYF
>TRBV12-3/TRBV12-4|TRBJ1-2
CASSLGTFYGYTF
>TRBV6-6|TRBJ1-1
CASSYMGPTEAFF
>TRBV7-9|TRBJ2-1
CASSPTYNEQFF
>TRBV2|TRBJ1-1
CASKRGPNTEAFF
>TRBV7-2|TRBJ2-1
CASSFQGALYNEQFF
>TRBV6-1|TRBJ2-5
CASSEHRGIQETQYF
>TRBV7-2|TRBJ1-1
CASSLDRAKNTEAFF
>TRBV12-5|TRBJ2-5
CASGVDGGTQYF